This is a list of T cell receptor beta chains from one sample in a study of blood T cell repertoires in COVID-19. Data came from immunoSEQ multiplex PCR; TCRdb stores just in-frame clones and leaves some out. Counted here are 100,000 or so clones, around 85% occurring once; the ten biggest clones make up about 20%. Sequencing was done on a sample of peripheral blood. The origin of the receptors is a man in his 70s with active or convalescent COVID-19. Both conserved end residues are part of each CDR3. The D gene is left open where the match is weak. Not all rows give a size; the values are once, few, many and, for expanded clones, a class.

-	TRBV19	-	TRBJ2-5	CASSIKQAGRSETQYF	TGTGCCAGTAGTATAAAGCAGGCAGGGAGGAGCGAGACCCAGTACTTC
once	TRBV5-5	-	TRBJ1-6	CASSLRGGDSPLHF	TGTGCCAGCAGCTTGAGGGGAGGAGATTCACCCCTCCACTTT
-	TRBV7-6	-	TRBJ2-5	CASSYPSGETQYF	TGTGCCAGCAGCTATCCGAGCGGTGAGACCCAGTACTTC
few	TRBV12-5	-	TRBJ1-5	CASGNPGIGSNQPQHF	TGTGCTAGTGGTAACCCAGGGATTGGAAGCAATCAGCCCCAGCATTTT
-	TRBV5-1	-	TRBJ2-1	CASSLDGNYNEQFF	TGCGCCAGCAGCTTAGACGGGAATTACAATGAGCAGTTCTTC
-	TRBV15	TRBD1	TRBJ1-2	CATSRGQGIGGYTF	TGTGCCACCAGCAGAGGACAGGGAATAGGTGGCTACACCTTC
-	TRBV7-9	-	TRBJ1-1	CASSPPGLGLSEAFF	TGTGCCAGCAGTCCTCCGGGACTGGGACTCTCTGAAGCTTTCTTT
-	TRBV6-5	-	TRBJ1-2	CASSYGAGYSYTF	TGTGCCAGCAGTTACGGTGCGGGCTATAGCTACACCTTC
-	TRBV2	TRBD1	TRBJ2-1	CASSGGGQGFSYNEQFF	TGTGCCAGCAGCGGAGGGGGACAGGGTTTCTCCTACAATGAGCAGTTCTTC
-	TRBV6-1	TRBD2	TRBJ2-6	CASSDRNVGRLSSGANVLTF	TGTGCCAGCAGTGATCGAAACGTCGGGAGGCTAAGCTCTGGGGCCAACGTCCTGACTTTC
-	TRBV7-3	-	TRBJ2-1	CASSLRGESAYNEQFF	TGTGCCAGCAGCTTAAGGGGCGAGTCGGCTTACAATGAGCAGTTCTTC
-	TRBV5-1	TRBD1	TRBJ2-1	CASSLADRVYNEQFF	TGCGCCAGCAGCTTGGCCGACAGGGTTTACAATGAGCAGTTCTTC
-	TRBV2	-	TRBJ1-2	CASSSDTSFNYGYTF	TGTGCCAGCAGTTCGGACACCTCGTTTAACTATGGCTACACCTTC
-	TRBV30	-	TRBJ1-1	CAWRPRGVPNTEAFF	TGTGCCTGGAGGCCCCGGGGGGTGCCGAACACTGAAGCTTTCTTT
-	TRBV10-1	-	TRBJ1-1	CASSDGGGSTEAFF	TGCGCCAGCAGTGATGGAGGAGGAAGCACTGAAGCTTTCTTT
-	TRBV13	-	TRBJ1-3	CASSITGNTIYF	TGTGCCAGCAGCATCACTGGAAACACCATATATTTT
-	TRBV6-5	TRBD1	TRBJ2-5	CASKRQGAEETQYF	TGTGCCAGTAAAAGACAGGGGGCAGAAGAGACCCAGTACTTC